This TCR beta chain was identified in a study of technical replicates of blood from several donors. Germline CDR1 and CDR2: SQVTM and ANQGSEA. This CDR3 comprises 13 residues. V was cut by 2 bases and J by 2 bases, with 6 bases left in between. Produced via immunoSEQ multiplex PCR; TCRdb's table is partial and in-frame only. Of about 18,000 clones listed, over 75% are singletons. The TCR originated in a human donor in good health. Some clones in this sample may be carry-over from other donors' samples. Sample: PBMCs. The rearrangement joins TRBV29-1 to TRBJ2-2; the D is unclear. DNA of the CDR3: TGCAGCGTTGAAACTCAAAACACCGGGGAGCTGTTTTTT. Amino acids: CSVETQNTGELFF.